This T cell receptor (beta chain) is from a study of blood T cell repertoires in COVID-19. The V end lost 0 bases, the J end lost 7 bases, and 15 bases lay between the germline ends. CDR1 is LGHDT, CDR2 YNNKEL, per germline (reference sequence). This CDR3 contains 15 residues. Repertoires were generated with immunoSEQ multiplex PCR, while TCRdb's copy carries only in-frame clones and drops some. Of around 75,000 clones listed, roughly 90% are singletons. The sequence came from a man between 60 and 75 years old with acute or convalescent COVID-19. This sequence joins TRBV3-1 (or the pseudogene TRBV3-2) and TRBJ1-1; tentatively, D is TRBD1 (5 bases). Sequencing was done on a sample of peripheral blood. CDR3 DNA sequence: TGTGCCAGCAGCCAAGAATCAGGGCCCACCCATGAAGCTTTCTTT. It codes for CASSQESGPTHEAFF.